This T cell receptor beta chain was found in a study of cytomegalovirus exposure and HLA in healthy donors. Some clones are missing from TCRdb's copy, which holds only in-frame ones; the method was immunoSEQ multiplex PCR. Of approximately 39,000 clones in the sample, about 93% were seen once. The germline CDR1 and CDR2 sequences are KGHSH and LQKENI. The CDR3 has 13 amino acids. Trimming took off 5 bases at V and 1 base at J, with 8 bases between the two ends. The TCR was taken from a man aged 18-30 years in good health and CMV-seronegative. V and J are TRBV18 and TRBJ1-1, with D possibly TRBD1 on 6 matching bases. The specimen was PBMCs. DNA of the CDR3: TGTGCCAGCTCAAGGGGACAGAACACTGAAGCTTTCTTT. This sequence encodes CASSRGQNTEAFF.